This TCR beta chain was sequenced for a study of T cell repertoires in cytomegalovirus infection. Overall study: Signatures in public TCR beta sequences pointed to both CMV infection and matching HLA type.

The CDR3 runs to 17 residues. V lost 5 bases to trimming and J lost 1 base, with 15 bases between them. Looked up from germline, CDR1 is SGHTA and CDR2 is FQGNSA. This clonotype was found many times. Its antigen remains unknown. General study findings and limits: Based on cumulative public TCR beta family frequency, carriers of CMV plus the relevant HLA were identified. Clonotypes of TCR beta that were HLA-C-restricted and CMV-specific dominated the ex vivo response.

TCRdb reanalysed the reads using MiXCR and keeps one entry per CDR3 protein. The sample carries approximately 110,000 distinct CDR3 sequences, 25% to 35% recorded once. This clonotype was sampled from a human donor in good health (CMV status not recorded). Some clones in this sample may be carry-over from other donors' samples. The chain combines TRBV7-2 with TRBJ2-6; maybe TRBD1 (6 bases). The sequences come from CD8+ T cells from cultured PBMCs, collected from culture after CMV antigen stimulation. CDR3 amino acids: CASSIFAQGSGANVLTF. DNA of the CDR3: TGTGCCAGCAGCATTTTCGCACAGGGATCTGGGGCCAACGTCCTGACTTTC.